These T cell receptor beta chains were read from a single sample in a study of T-cell reconstitution after alpha-beta-depleted transplantation in children. In TCRdb, the PCR reads were re-called with MiXCR into one record per CDR3 protein. This sample has almost 500,000 distinct CDR3 sequences, with around 13% found just once. The source was PBMCs from the stem cell graft donor, collected from the stem cell graft. The origin of the receptors is a human donor who donated a stem cell graft to a child with combined immunodeficiency. The CDR3 runs from the conserved cysteine through the conserved F or W. The order of the fields is D gene, V gene, clone size, J gene, CDR3 protein, CDR3 DNA. D genes are given only for firm matches. Expanded clones get a size class; other rows say once, few or many, or leave the size out.

TRBD2	TRBV7-2	few	TRBJ2-2	CASVAGGYTGELFF	TGTGCCAGCGTCGCGGGGGGGTACACCGGGGAGCTGTTTTTT
TRBD1	TRBV20-1	few	TRBJ1-2	CSARDRGTANYGYTF	TGCAGTGCTAGAGACCGCGGGACAGCTAACTATGGCTACACCTTC
TRBD1	TRBV10-3	few	TRBJ2-7	CAISEGDSPPYEQYF	TGTGCCATCAGTGAGGGGGACAGTCCCCCCTACGAGCAGTACTTC
TRBD2	TRBV27	.	TRBJ2-2	CASKVGGRNTGELFF	TGTGCCAGCAAAGTGGGGGGGAGGAACACCGGGGAGCTGTTTTTT
.	TRBV18	.	TRBJ2-1	CASSGLYQGGEQFF	TGTGCCAGCTCAGGATTATATCAGGGAGGTGAGCAGTTCTTC
.	TRBV29-1	.	TRBJ2-5	CSVDGQGEETQYF	TGCAGCGTTGACGGGCAGGGCGAGGAGACCCAGTACTTC
TRBD2	TRBV7-9	many	TRBJ2-1	CASSTGGYNEQFF	TGTGCCAGCAGCACCGGGGGGTACAATGAGCAGTTCTTC
.	TRBV5-6	many	TRBJ2-5	CASSLRQGRGQETQYF	TGTGCCAGCAGCTTGAGGCAGGGGAGAGGCCAAGAGACCCAGTACTTC
.	TRBV12-3/TRBV12-4	many	TRBJ1-5	CASKQNNQPQHF	TGTGCCAGCAAACAGAACAATCAGCCCCAGCATTTT
.	TRBV12-3/TRBV12-4	.	TRBJ2-1	CASSQVHRDVHNEQFF	TGTGCCAGCAGTCAGGTCCACCGGGACGTACACAATGAGCAGTTCTTC
.	TRBV5-1	many	TRBJ2-3	CASSSSTSADTQYF	TGCGCCAGCAGCTCCTCCACGAGTGCAGATACGCAGTATTTT
TRBD2	TRBV12-3/TRBV12-4	few	TRBJ2-7	CASSPGLAGGAYEQYF	TGTGCCAGCAGCCCTGGACTAGCGGGAGGGGCCTACGAGCAGTACTTC
.	TRBV9	few	TRBJ1-2	CASSTMTGYGYTF	TGTGCCAGCAGCACTATGACAGGTTACGGCTACACCTTC
TRBD1	TRBV6-5	.	TRBJ2-5	CASSYGDSTQETQYF	TGTGCCAGCAGTTACGGGGACAGCACTCAAGAGACCCAGTACTTC
.	TRBV9	.	TRBJ2-6	CASSVVSPAAGANVLTF	TGTGCCAGCAGCGTAGTTTCCCCCGCGGCTGGGGCCAACGTCCTGACTTTC
TRBD1	TRBV11-2	few	TRBJ2-1	CASSNRDRGENEQFF	TGTGCCAGCAGCAACCGGGACAGGGGTGAAAATGAGCAGTTCTTC
TRBD2	TRBV10-3	many	TRBJ2-1	CAISGNSGRSYNEQFF	TGTGCCATCAGTGGTAATAGCGGGAGAAGTTACAATGAGCAGTTCTTC
TRBD1	TRBV12-3/TRBV12-4	few	TRBJ1-1	CASSFEYSWDRATEAFF	TGTGCCAGCAGTTTCGAATATAGTTGGGACAGGGCCACTGAAGCTTTCTTT
.	TRBV4-3	.	TRBJ1-1	CASSQDAMGNTEAFF	TGCGCCAGCAGCCAAGATGCGATGGGGAACACTGAAGCTTTCTTT
TRBD2	TRBV6-5	.	TRBJ2-3	CASSYGTSGDTDTQYF	TGTGCCAGCAGTTACGGGACTAGCGGGGACACAGATACGCAGTATTTT
.	TRBV7-2	.	TRBJ2-5	CASSLDAGPPETQYF	TGTGCCAGCAGCTTAGACGCAGGGCCTCCCGAGACCCAGTACTTC
TRBD1	TRBV7-6	.	TRBJ2-5	CASSLGGQLYF	TGTGCCAGCAGCTTAGGGGGACAGCTGTACTTC
.	TRBV20-1	few	TRBJ2-7	CSGLTQHYEQYF	TGCAGTGGGCTGACCCAGCACTACGAGCAGTACTTC
.	TRBV2	.	TRBJ2-4	CASLGQPKNIQYF	TGTGCCAGCCTAGGACAGCCTAAAAACATTCAGTACTTC
TRBD1	TRBV9	many	TRBJ2-3	CASSVGTGEDTQYF	TGTGCCAGCAGCGTAGGGACAGGGGAAGATACGCAGTATTTT
TRBD1	TRBV20-1	few	TRBJ2-7	CSARTGNYEQYF	TGCAGTGCTAGGACAGGGAACTACGAGCAGTACTTC
TRBD1	TRBV3-1	few	TRBJ2-3	CASSQEGTGLRTDTQYF	TGTGCCAGCAGCCAAGAGGGGACAGGTCTCCGCACAGATACGCAGTATTTT
TRBD1	TRBV6-4	few	TRBJ1-2	CASSDGTGDGYTF	TGTGCCAGCAGTGACGGGACAGGGGACGGCTACACCTTC
.	TRBV29-1	.	TRBJ2-5	CSVAYRGPGLETQYF	TGCAGCGTTGCCTATAGGGGACCGGGGCTAGAGACCCAGTACTTC
.	TRBV9	.	TRBJ1-3	CASSVNRNTIYF	TGTGCCAGCAGCGTAAACCGAAACACCATATATTTT
.	TRBV3-1	.	TRBJ2-7	CASSQDFIPGDSSYEQYF	TGTGCCAGCAGCCAAGACTTTATTCCGGGGGATAGCTCCTACGAGCAGTACTTC
TRBD2	TRBV12-3/TRBV12-4	many	TRBJ2-7	CASSLQGGSSYEQYF	TGTGCCAGCAGTTTACAGGGCGGGAGCTCCTACGAGCAGTACTTC
.	TRBV5-4	once	TRBJ2-5	CASSLGGSGLQETQYF	TGTGCCAGCAGCTTGGGGGGTTCCGGACTTCAAGAGACCCAGTACTTC
.	TRBV29-1	.	TRBJ1-5	CSVAGDGDSNQPQHF	TGCAGCGTTGCTGGGGACGGGGATAGCAATCAGCCCCAGCATTTT
.	TRBV6-6	many	TRBJ2-1	CASRGSNNEQFF	TGTGCCAGCAGGGGGAGTAACAATGAGCAGTTCTTC
.	TRBV20-1	many	TRBJ2-7	CSVSRMDHGYEQYF	TGCAGTGTATCCCGAATGGACCATGGCTACGAGCAGTACTTC
TRBD1	TRBV7-9	.	TRBJ1-5	CASSTGTGGGGLAQHF	TGTGCCAGCAGCACAGGGACAGGGGGCGGGGGATTGGCCCAGCATTTT
TRBD1	TRBV10-3	many	TRBJ2-5	CAISESGTAQETQYF	TGTGCCATCAGTGAGTCTGGGACAGCTCAAGAGACCCAGTACTTC
.	TRBV2	few	TRBJ1-1	CASSGETGNTEAFF	TGTGCCAGCAGTGGTGAGACAGGGAACACTGAAGCTTTCTTT
.	TRBV7-8	.	TRBJ1-2	CASSLGWGEGHGYTF	TGTGCCAGCAGCTTAGGATGGGGCGAGGGGCATGGCTACACCTTC
.	TRBV6-1	.	TRBJ2-3	CASSLGFESWTDTQYF	TGTGCCAGCAGCCTCGGGTTCGAGAGTTGGACAGATACGCAGTATTTT
.	TRBV3-1	few	TRBJ1-3	CASSQDGVSGNTIYF	TGTGCCAGCAGCCAAGACGGGGTCTCTGGAAACACCATATATTTT
.	TRBV2	few	TRBJ2-7	CASREVSYEQYF	TGTGCCTCGAGGGAGGTATCCTACGAGCAGTACTTC
.	TRBV7-3	few	TRBJ1-6	CASSLNSHSPLHF	TGTGCCAGCAGCTTAAACTCGCATTCACCCCTCCACTTT
.	TRBV7-2	.	TRBJ2-1	CASSLGSGLYNEQFF	TGTGCCAGCAGCTTAGGATCGGGGCTATACAATGAGCAGTTCTTC
.	TRBV12-3/TRBV12-4	.	TRBJ1-2	CASSSTQGQETYGYTF	TGTGCCAGCAGTTCTACTCAGGGCCAGGAGACCTATGGCTACACCTTC
TRBD1	TRBV15	few	TRBJ1-1	CATSRTGGTEAFF	TGTGCCACCAGCAGGACAGGGGGTACTGAAGCTTTCTTT
.	TRBV29-1	few	TRBJ2-3	CSVEGRGPAGQYF	TGCAGCGTTGAGGGCCGGGGTCCCGCAGGGCAGTATTTT